The clone carrying this T cell receptor beta chain occurred a few times. TCRdb reprocessed the 5' RACE reads via MiXCR and lists one record per CDR3 protein. The repertoire holds over 300,000 distinct CDR3 sequences, with 4.1% as singletons. This entry comes from a study of T cells after yellow fever vaccination. CDR1 and CDR2 from the germline V gene are MDHEN and SYDVKM. V gave up 1 base and J gave up 8 bases, with 8 bases separating them. The CDR3 loop spans 12 amino acids. The source material was PBMCs, sampled 5 days after the yellow fever booster vaccination. This TCR was sampled from a man younger than 30 who received the YFV17D yellow fever vaccine. V and J are TRBV28 and TRBJ1-2, with D unresolved. The CDR3 DNA reads TGTGCCAGCAGTTTATACACGGGAGGCTACACCTTC. Translation gives CASSLYTGGYTF.